This TCR beta chain appears in the sequencing data of a study of blood T cell repertoires in COVID-19. Generated by immunoSEQ multiplex PCR, the TCRdb table keeps only in-frame clones and is missing some. Of tens of thousands of clones detected, roughly 86% appear once; the ten largest clones hold more than 15%. The CDR3 is 12 amino acids. The V gene lost 6 bases and the J gene lost 2 bases, with 9 bases spanning the gap. The germline CDR1 and CDR2 sequences are SQVTM and ANQGSEA. V and J are TRBV29-1 and TRBJ2-3; D is unclear. The clonotype was recovered from a man aged 35 to 55 with COVID-19, enrolled during active disease. Input material: peripheral blood. This CDR3 reads CSVKLATDTQYF. The CDR3 DNA reads as TGCAGCGTGAAGTTAGCCACAGATACGCAGTATTTT.